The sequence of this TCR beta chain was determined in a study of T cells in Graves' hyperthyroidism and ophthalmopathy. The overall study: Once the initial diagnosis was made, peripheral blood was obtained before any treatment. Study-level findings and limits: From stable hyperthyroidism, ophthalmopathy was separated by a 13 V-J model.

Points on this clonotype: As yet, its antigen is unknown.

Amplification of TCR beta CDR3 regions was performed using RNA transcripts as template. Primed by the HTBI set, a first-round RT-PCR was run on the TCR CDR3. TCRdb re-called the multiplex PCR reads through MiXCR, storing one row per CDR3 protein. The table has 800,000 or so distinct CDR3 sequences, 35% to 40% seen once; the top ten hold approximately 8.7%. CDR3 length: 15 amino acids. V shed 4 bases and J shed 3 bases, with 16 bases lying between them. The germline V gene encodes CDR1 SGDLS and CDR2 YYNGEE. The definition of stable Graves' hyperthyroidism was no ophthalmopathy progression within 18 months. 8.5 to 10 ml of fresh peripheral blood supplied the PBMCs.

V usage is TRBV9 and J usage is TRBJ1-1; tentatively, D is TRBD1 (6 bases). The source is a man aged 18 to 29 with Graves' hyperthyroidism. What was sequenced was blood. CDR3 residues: CASSQSSGADTEAFF. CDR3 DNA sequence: TGTGCCAGCAGCCAATCGTCAGGGGCGGACACTGAAGCTTTCTTT.